This T cell receptor (beta chain) stems from a study of graft-versus-host responses after intestinal transplantation. Whole-study findings and limits: Individuals who had graft-donor T cell macrochimerism had allografts that showed high graft-versus-host to host-versus-graft clonal ratios.

The CDR3 sequence is 15 residues long. V was pared by 4 bases and J by 2 bases, with 5 bases of the junction left unmatched. CDR1 SGHKS and CDR2 YYEKEE come from the germline V gene (reference sequence). About this clone itself: The antigen is undetermined.

Profiled with immunoSEQ multiplex PCR; TCRdb holds only in-frame clones, not every one. The sample carries 40,000 to 45,000 clones, about 90% recorded once. This sequence joins TRBV5-5 and TRBJ2-2; TRBD2 matches 7 bases. This clonotype was sampled from a human patient who received an intestinal transplant, so some T cells may come from the graft donor. Here the sequenced sample was PBMCs, taken 300 to 320 days after intestinal transplant. The CDR3 sequence: CASSGAGLNTGELFF. The CDR3 nucleotides read TGTGCCAGCAGCGGCGCGGGACTAAACACCGGGGAGCTGTTTTTT.